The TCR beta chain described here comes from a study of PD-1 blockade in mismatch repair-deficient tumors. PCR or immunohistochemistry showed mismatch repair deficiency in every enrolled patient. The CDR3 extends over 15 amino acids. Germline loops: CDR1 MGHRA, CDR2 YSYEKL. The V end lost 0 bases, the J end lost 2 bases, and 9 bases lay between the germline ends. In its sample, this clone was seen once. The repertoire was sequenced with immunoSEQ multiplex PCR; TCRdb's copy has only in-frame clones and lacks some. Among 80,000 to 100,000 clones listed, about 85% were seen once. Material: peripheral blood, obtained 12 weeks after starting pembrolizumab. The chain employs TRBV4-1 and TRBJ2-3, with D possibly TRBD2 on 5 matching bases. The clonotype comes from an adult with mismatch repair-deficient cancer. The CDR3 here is CASSQETITTDTQYF. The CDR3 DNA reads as TGCGCCAGCAGCCAAGAGACTATTACCACAGATACGCAGTATTTT.